The clone carrying this T cell receptor (beta chain) occurred a few times. The sample originates from a study of blood T cell repertoires in COVID-19. The repertoire was sequenced with immunoSEQ multiplex PCR; TCRdb's copy has only in-frame clones and lacks some. The sample includes some 150,000 clones, 70% to 80% of them seen just once. Sample: peripheral blood. The sequence came from a woman in her forties or fifties with active or convalescent COVID-19.

Here the CDR3 DNA reads TGTGCCAGCTCACTAGGGGGACTAAACACTGAAGCTTTCTTT. This encodes CASSLGGLNTEAFF. This rearrangement joins TRBV18 to TRBJ1-1; a possible D gene is TRBD1 (6 bases). The V end lost 4 bases, the J end lost 2 bases, and 11 bases lay between the germline ends. This CDR3 contains 14 residues. The V gene's germline CDR1 is KGHSH and CDR2 LQKENI.